Included here is one T cell receptor beta chain sequence, with context. Its antigen is unknown. Qualities for individual bases were not recorded, and no much larger clone is one base off. One collaborating source in Seattle enrolled patients during active infection and followed them longitudinally through the course of disease. Each collaborating institution followed its own protocols to collect whole blood in K2EDTA tubes. For TCRbeta analysis, collaborators shipped samples as frozen whole blood, isolated PBMCs, or DNA extracted from either of those sample types. The sample comes from a study of blood T cell repertoires in COVID-19 (dated by TCRdb to about 2020). Context from the whole study: The collaborator samples originated in the United States, Italy and Spain and spanned the acute and convalescent phases of COVID-19. The repertoires were released in a freely available public database meant as a resource for research on the immune response to SARS-CoV-2. The material from the prospective study consisted of cDNA or gDNA derived from T cells, B-cell-depleted T cells, or PBMCs. The sample metadata nearly always contained a de-identified subject ID, COVID-19 status, age in years and sex. Subjects who had been exposed to COVID-19, were actively infected with it, or had recovered from it provided the deeply sampled blood TCRbeta repertoires that made up the dataset. Samples came from the ongoing ImmuneRACE study (first 160 participants) plus 1,254 subjects from 6 global collaborators. HLA class I and class II types, where available, came from metadata supplied by the sample provider rather than from assay-based typing.

Broader findings and caveats from the paper: The amount of clinical and demographic metadata varied by source and participant and was provided uncurated.

Taken from cysteine to phenylalanine, the CDR3 has 13 residues. This entry keeps only the CDR3 DNA: 39 bases, framed from base 1. As encoded in the germline V gene (reference sequence), CDR1 is GTSNPN while CDR2 is SVGIG. V is clipped by 1 base and J by 5 bases, and the sequence between their germline boundaries is 12 bases long. TCRbeta CDR3 regions were amplified from genomic DNA by means of the immunoSEQ Assay, a bias-controlled multiplex PCR. On the authors' methods: The number of nucleated cells in each sample was estimated from the amplification of reference gene primers within the assay. To quantify the absolute abundance of each unique TCRbeta CDR3 rearrangement, sequence reads were collapsed and filtered. Productive Simpson clonality was computed per sample as the square root of Simpson's diversity index over productive rearrangements. TCRdb carries this immuneACCESS record with in-frame sequences only. Its versions omit some clonotypes, under half of them owing to an unresolved V gene in the studies checked, with the rest unexplained. That table furnishes V, J and clone size, whereas the DNA furnished D and trimming. This sample lists more than 200,000 clones; roughly 84% were detected once. 10% to 13% of the sample rests with the top ten.

The receptor chain draws on TRBV30 and TRBJ2-7; D gene: possibly TRBD2, on 5 matching bases. Sequenced input: peripheral blood. The clonotype was recovered from a woman older than 75 with COVID-19, enrolled during active disease. CDR3 reads: CAWSDGKVHEQYF. DNA sequence: TGTGCCTGGAGTGACGGGAAGGTCCACGAGCAGTACTTC.